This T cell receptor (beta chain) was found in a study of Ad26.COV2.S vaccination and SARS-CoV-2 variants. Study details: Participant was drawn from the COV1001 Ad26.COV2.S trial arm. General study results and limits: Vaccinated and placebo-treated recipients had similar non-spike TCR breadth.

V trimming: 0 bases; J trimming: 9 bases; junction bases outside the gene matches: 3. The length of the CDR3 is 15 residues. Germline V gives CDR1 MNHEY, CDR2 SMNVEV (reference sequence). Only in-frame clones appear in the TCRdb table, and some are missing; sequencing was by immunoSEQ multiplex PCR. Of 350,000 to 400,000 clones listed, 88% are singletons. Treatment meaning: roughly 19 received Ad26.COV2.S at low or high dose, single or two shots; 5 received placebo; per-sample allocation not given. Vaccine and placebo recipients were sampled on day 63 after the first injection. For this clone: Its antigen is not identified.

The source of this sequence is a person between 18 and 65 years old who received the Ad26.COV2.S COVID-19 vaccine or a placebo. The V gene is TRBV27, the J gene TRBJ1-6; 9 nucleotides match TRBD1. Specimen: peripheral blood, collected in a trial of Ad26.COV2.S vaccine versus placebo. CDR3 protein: CASSLSGTGRSPLHF. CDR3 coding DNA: TGTGCCAGCAGTTTATCGGGGACAGGGCGTTCACCCCTCCACTTT.